Reported below is one T cell receptor beta chain. Its target is unknown. This specimen belongs to a study of shared clonotypes between healthy human individuals. Researchers partitioned CD4+ cells into CD45RA+ naive and CD45RA-negative memory subsets. The assay ran at deep level. TCRdb's copy holds only in-frame clones and misses some; the assay was immunoSEQ multiplex PCR. The table lists about 2,500,000 clones, roughly nine tenths of them singletons. This CDR3 contains 19 residues. Overall study results and limits: It was the non-shared clonotypes that had lower generation probabilities than clonotypes shared by all four donors. Naive subsets usually exceeded memory subsets in estimated richness.

The receptor's source is a man aged 18 to 29 in good health. Sequenced material: naive CD4+ T cells sorted from blood. Subset of the sample: CD45RA+ positively selected. The genes are TRBV21-1 and TRBJ2-7. TRBV21-1 counts as a pseudogene. The CDR3, as DNA: TGTGCCAGCAGCAAATCCTCCAGTTCGTGGACCAAGGACGAATACGAGCAGTACTTC. Translated: CASSKSSSSWTKDEYEQYF.